This passage covers 27 T cell receptor beta chains from one sample sequenced in a study of cytomegalovirus exposure and HLA in healthy donors (TCRdb year 2017). The library was built by means of the immunoSEQ multiplex PCR assay. For the multiplex PCR, a mixture combining 60 forward primers for TCR Vbeta segments and 13 reverse primers for TCR Jbeta segments was used. TCRdb took this table from immuneACCESS and kept in-frame rearrangements with V and J called. Such tables lack part of the clones; where checked against another copy, unresolved V genes explain under half of the gap, and the rest is unexplained. Across this sample there are hundreds of thousands of clones, with around nine tenths seen only once. Roughly 1% of the sample is held by the ten biggest clonotypes. Sequencing was done on a sample of PBMCs. These receptors all come from a woman aged 18 to 35 in good health and CMV-seronegative.

The gene calls are TRBV7-5 and TRBJ2-3; no check of the table's D call, TRBD1, against the DNA was made. TRBV7-5 is a recognized pseudogene. The CDR3 sequence is 15 residues long. The CDR3 bases are TGTGTCAGAAGCTCGACAGGGGACTACACAGATACGCAGTATTTT. Protein: CVRSSTGDYTDTQYF.

This chain uses TRBV4-1 with TRBJ2-6; TRBD1 matches at 8 bases. Per germline, CDR1 MGHRA and CDR2 YSYEKL. The CDR3 is made up of 15 amino acids. The ends lost 8 bases at V and 2 bases at J; junction bases unmatched: 5. CDR3: CASGKQGAGANVLTF. The CDR3 DNA is TGCGCCAGCGGAAAACAGGGGGCTGGGGCCAACGTCCTGACTTTC.

The V and J genes are TRBV30 and TRBJ1-1, with D hard to call. The CDR3 is made up of 14 amino acids. V shed 3 bases and J shed 0 bases, with 11 bases lying between them. Per germline, CDR1 GTSNPN and CDR2 SVGIG (reference sequence). DNA of the CDR3: TGTGCCTGGAGCACGGGGTCCATGAACACTGAAGCTTTCTTT. The encoded protein is CAWSTGSMNTEAFF.

The chain couples TRBV5-1 to TRBJ1-1; D remains ambiguous. The length of the CDR3 is 13 residues. V lost 3 bases and J lost 2, with 8 bases in between. Per the germline V gene, CDR1 is SGHRS and CDR2 is YFSETQ. CDR3 nucleotide sequence: TGCGCCAGCAGCTCAACAGTTAACACTGAAGCTTTCTTT. Translation: CASSSTVNTEAFF.

DNA for the CDR3: TGTGCCAGCAGTAAGACTAGCGGGAAGGATACGCAGTATTTT. Protein: CASSKTSGKDTQYF. V gene TRBV5-5 combines with J gene TRBJ2-3; 11 bases map to TRBD2. The germline gives CDR1 SGHKS, CDR2 YYEKEE (reference sequence). The CDR3 consists of 14 residues. V was pared by 5 bases and J by 6 bases, with 5 bases of the junction left unmatched.

For this clone: Germline is not matched at one junction end, which may reflect a read error. V gene TRBV4-2 combines with J gene TRBJ2-3; 16 bases map to TRBD2. Germline V gene lookup returns CDR1 LGHNA and CDR2 YNFKEQ. The CDR3 runs 19 residues. CDR3 sequence reads: CVSSQRGTSGGASTDTQYF. In nucleotides, the CDR3 is TGTGTCAGCAGCCAACGGGGGACTAGCGGGGGGGCTAGCACAGATACGCAGTATTTT.

The gene calls are TRBV9 and TRBJ1-1; no clear D. The CDR3 has 15 amino acids. Trimming removed 3 bases at V and 1 base at J, with 13 bases between. Germline V CDR1 and CDR2: SGDLS, YYNGEE. The CDR3 region is CASSAPVGGNTEAFF. The CDR3 DNA sequence: TGTGCCAGCAGCGCTCCGGTAGGAGGGAACACTGAAGCTTTCTTT.

The chain combines TRBV18 with TRBJ1-1, with 10 bases aligning to TRBD1. The ends lost 3 bases at V and 6 bases at J; junction bases unmatched: 4. Germline CDR1 and CDR2: KGHSH and LQKENI. CDR3 length: 14 amino acids. DNA of the CDR3: TGTGCCAGCTCACCGGGACAGGGGATCGCTGAAGCTTTCTTT. Its protein product is CASSPGQGIAEAFF.

This clone was recorded once. DNA for the CDR3: TGTGCCAGTAGTGACAGTAGCGGATACGGAAATGAGCAGTTCTTC. It yields the protein CASSDSSGYGNEQFF. This chain joins TRBV19 and TRBJ2-1, with a possible D match to TRBD2 (6 bases). The ends were cut back, 5 bases at V and 7 bases at J, with 18 bases in the middle. The germline V gene encodes CDR1 LNHDA and CDR2 SQIVND (reference sequence). The CDR3 is 15 residues long.

The V and J genes are TRBV21-1 and TRBJ2-7; the tabulated D call, TRBD2, remains unverified against the DNA. TRBV21-1 is a known pseudogene. This CDR3 region has 18 residues. CDR3 residues: CASSNHLAGGPNDYEQYF. CDR3 sequence (DNA): TGTGCCAGCAGCAATCATCTAGCGGGGGGACCAAACGATTACGAGCAGTACTTC.

This CDR3 reads CASTREGYGYTF. The CDR3 nucleotides are TGTGCCAGCACCAGGGAGGGTTATGGCTACACCTTC. This chain joins TRBV9 and TRBJ1-2; TRBD1 might be the D (5 bases). The CDR3 spans 12 residues. Trimming took off 6 bases at V and 5 bases at J, with 11 bases between the two ends. Looked up from germline, CDR1 is SGDLS and CDR2 is YYNGEE.

The chain joins TRBV5-6 to TRBJ2-7, with 8 bases identical to TRBD2. V was pared by 4 bases and J by 6 bases, with 9 bases of the junction left unmatched. This CDR3 comprises 14 residues. The germline gives CDR1 SGHDT, CDR2 YYEEEE. CDR3 bases: TGTGCCAGCAGCCGACGGGGGGGCCCCTCCGAGCAGTACTTC. It codes for CASSRRGGPSEQYF.

V gene TRBV25-1 combines with J gene TRBJ2-3; 7 bases fit TRBD1. Trimming removed 3 bases from V and 2 bases from J; junction bases left unmatched: 11. CDR3 length equals 17 residues. Germline CDR1 MGHDK, CDR2 SYGVNS. Here the CDR3 DNA reads TGTGCCAGCAGTGAGCCCGACAGGGTCTGGTACACAGATACGCAGTATTTT. Translated: CASSEPDRVWYTDTQYF.

Only one count was recorded for this clone. The chain uses TRBV5-1 and TRBJ2-5; maybe TRBD2 (6 bases). Germline CDR1 is SGHRS and CDR2 is YFSETQ. This CDR3 contains 13 residues. V was trimmed by 4 bases and J by 2 bases, leaving 9 bases between them. CDR3 sequence reads: CASSQRGQETQYF. The CDR3 coding sequence is TGCGCCAGCAGCCAACGGGGGCAAGAGACCCAGTACTTC.

This sequence joins TRBV14 and TRBJ2-7; 9 bases line up with TRBD1. Germline V gene sequence: CDR1 SGHDN, CDR2 FVKESK. Trimming removed 5 bases from V and 6 bases from J; junction bases left unmatched: 8. This CDR3 spans 14 amino acids. CDR3 residues: CASSARDRDFEQYF. CDR3 DNA: TGTGCCAGCAGCGCCCGGGACAGGGATTTCGAGCAGTACTTC.

The chain has TRBV14 and TRBJ1-4; no clear D gene. The CDR3 is 15 residues long. V was clipped by 1 base and J by 5 bases, with 11 bases between them. Germline lookup yields CDR1 SGHDN and CDR2 FVKESK. The CDR3 is CASSQGRRPNEKLFF. CDR3 in DNA: TGTGCCAGCAGCCAAGGACGGAGGCCCAATGAAAAACTGTTTTTT.

The rearrangement uses TRBV4-3 and TRBJ2-7; TRBD2 is a possible D gene (5 bases). Germline V gene sequence: CDR1 LGHNA, CDR2 YSLEER. Trimming cost V 3 bases and J 1 base, with 16 bases left between them. The CDR3 has 16 amino acids. CDR3 sequence reads: CASSQGDSAMSYEQYF. CDR3 sequence (DNA): TGCGCCAGCAGCCAGGGCGATAGCGCCATGTCCTACGAGCAGTACTTC.

The V call is TRBV2, the J call TRBJ2-2; 8 positions agree with TRBD2. The CDR3 loop spans 17 amino acids. Germline CDR1 reads SNHLY; CDR2 reads FYNNEI. V shed 1 base, J shed 3 bases, and the junction held 7 bases outside the gene matches. The chain's CDR3 is CASSEGEREHYTGELFF. The CDR3 nucleotides read TGTGCCAGCAGTGAAGGGGAGCGGGAGCATTACACCGGGGAGCTGTTTTTT.

This clone has a single count. This sequence joins TRBV10-3 and TRBJ2-1; 9 bases match TRBD2. CDR1 is ENHRY and CDR2 is SYGVKD in the germline V gene. After removal of 11 bases from V and 6 bases from J, the junction contained 17 bases not matched to a gene. The CDR3 is 16 amino acids. CDR3 nucleotide sequence: TGTGCCTCCACAGGGAGGGGAGCGGGAGGCACCAATGAGCAGTTCTTC. Translated, it gives CASTGRGAGGTNEQFF.

This clone appeared a single time. The V gene is TRBV6-5, the J gene TRBJ2-1; 7 positions agree with TRBD2. Germline V lookup: CDR1 MNHEY, CDR2 SVGAGI. This CDR3 region has 15 residues. J gave up 5 bases and V 6 bases, and 10 bases lay outside the gene matches. The CDR3 DNA sequence: TGTGCCAGCAGACGGACTAGGGCGGGGAACAATGAGCAGTTCTTC. This translates into CASRRTRAGNNEQFF.

The chain recombines TRBV27 with TRBJ1-3; a possible D gene is TRBD1 (5 bases). The V end lost 3 bases, the J end lost 0 bases, and 6 bases lay between the germline ends. The CDR3 contains 14 residues. The germline CDR1 and CDR2 sequences are MNHEY and SMNVEV (reference sequence). CDR3 in DNA: TGTGCCAGCAGTTTGACAGCCTCTGGAAACACCATATATTTT. Protein sequence: CASSLTASGNTIYF.

The chain has TRBV4-1 and TRBJ1-1; the D gene is possibly TRBD1 (5 bases). CDR3 length: 15 amino acids. Germline CDR1 reads MGHRA; CDR2 reads YSYEKL. The germline V and J ends were trimmed by 1 base and 6 bases, with 15 bases remaining between them. For the CDR3, the DNA is TGCGCCAGCAGCCAAGTTACAGGACCTTTGGCTGAAGCTTTCTTT. Residues: CASSQVTGPLAEAFF.

The chain has TRBV7-2 and TRBJ1-2; D ambiguous. There are 16 residues in the CDR3. Trimming removed 1 base at V and 0 bases at J, with 12 bases between. CDR1 SGHTA and CDR2 FQGNSA come from the germline V gene. This CDR3 is CASSLGSSGTNYGYTF. CDR3 sequence (DNA): TGTGCCAGCAGCTTAGGATCCTCCGGGACTAACTATGGCTACACCTTC.

This chain connects TRBV5-1 to TRBJ2-3, with D possibly being TRBD1 (6 bases). CDR3 size: 15 residues. Looked up from germline, CDR1 is SGHRS and CDR2 is YFSETQ. V lost 4 bases, J lost 2 bases, and 14 bases lay in between. DNA for the CDR3: TGCGCCAGCAGCACGTCCGGGACAACCACAGATACGCAGTATTTT. Protein product: CASSTSGTTTDTQYF.

The DNA of the CDR3 is TGCGCCAGCAGCCAAGATGGGGGGGTGAATCAGCCCCAGCATTTT. It encodes CASSQDGGVNQPQHF. This chain connects TRBV4-1 to TRBJ1-5; D might be TRBD1 (5 bases). The V end lost 0 bases, the J end lost 4 bases, and 10 bases lay between the germline ends. CDR1 is MGHRA, CDR2 YSYEKL, per germline. The CDR3 sequence is 15 residues long.

The genes are TRBV18 and TRBJ1-2; D call uncertain. Trimming cost V 4 bases and J 4 bases, with 19 bases left between them. In germline, CDR1 is KGHSH, CDR2 LQKENI. The CDR3 spans 16 residues. The DNA for the CDR3 is TGTGCCAGCTCACTAATGGCTTCTTTACAGTTCTATGGCTACACCTTC. Protein product: CASSLMASLQFYGYTF. The full variable domain, in which reference TRBV18 and TRBJ1-2 provide the parts outside the CDR3, is NAGVMQNPRHLVRRRGQEARLRCSPMKGHSHVYWYRQLPEEGLKFMVYLQKENIIDESGMPKERFSAEFPKEGPSILRIQQVVRGDSAAYFCASSLMASLQFYGYTFGSGTRLTVV.

This chain uses TRBV29-1 with TRBJ1-1; no firm D call. The CDR3 has 11 residues. In germline, CDR1 is SQVTM, CDR2 ANQGSEA. The V end was cut by 6 bases, the J end by 4 bases, with 9 bases between. CDR3 sequence: CSVRVTTEAFF. Here the CDR3 DNA reads TGCAGCGTGAGGGTTACCACTGAAGCTTTCTTT. Variable domain in full (rest from reference TRBV29-1 and TRBJ1-1): SAVISQKPSRDICQRGTSLTIQCQVDSQVTMMFWYRQQPGQSLTLIATANQGSEATYESGFVIDKFPISRPNLTFSTLTVSNMSPEDSSIYLCSVRVTTEAFFGQGTRLTVV.